A single count supports the clone carrying this T cell receptor beta chain. Antigen unknown. These data are taken from a study of CD8+ T cells in alopecia areata. Whole-study context: Scoring treated patients' severity relied on the percentage of scalp area affected.

Stated treatment: oral pan-JAK inhibitor, 5-10 mg twice daily. Following RNA extraction, reverse transcription yielded cDNA that acted as the sequencing template. Libraries were prepared by immunoSEQ multiplex PCR; TCRdb keeps only in-frame clonotypes and omits some of them. The sample lists some 150,000 clones, roughly 50% seen once, with roughly 17% in the top ten. Study-level results: Clonality was higher in lesional than normal scalp, especially in alopecia totalis/universalis. Under tofacitinib, fewer expanded CD8+ clones appeared among the top 100 scalp clones. One nonresponder leaves baseline CD8+ expansion's link to response uncertain.

Sequencing was performed on CD4+ T cells sorted from blood, taken at approximately week 55, from a patient treated with tofacitinib. This receptor was obtained from a human donor with alopecia areata.

CDR3 sequence reads: CASSQEPRGPYSNQPQHF. CDR3 bases: TGCGCCAGCAGCCAAGAGCCCAGGGGCCCCTATAGCAATCAGCCCCAGCATTTT. The chain couples TRBV4-1 to TRBJ1-5, with D perhaps TRBD1 (6 bases). V gave up 0 bases and J gave up 0 bases, with 15 bases separating them. Germline V gives CDR1 MGHRA, CDR2 YSYEKL. This CDR3 is built from 18 residues.